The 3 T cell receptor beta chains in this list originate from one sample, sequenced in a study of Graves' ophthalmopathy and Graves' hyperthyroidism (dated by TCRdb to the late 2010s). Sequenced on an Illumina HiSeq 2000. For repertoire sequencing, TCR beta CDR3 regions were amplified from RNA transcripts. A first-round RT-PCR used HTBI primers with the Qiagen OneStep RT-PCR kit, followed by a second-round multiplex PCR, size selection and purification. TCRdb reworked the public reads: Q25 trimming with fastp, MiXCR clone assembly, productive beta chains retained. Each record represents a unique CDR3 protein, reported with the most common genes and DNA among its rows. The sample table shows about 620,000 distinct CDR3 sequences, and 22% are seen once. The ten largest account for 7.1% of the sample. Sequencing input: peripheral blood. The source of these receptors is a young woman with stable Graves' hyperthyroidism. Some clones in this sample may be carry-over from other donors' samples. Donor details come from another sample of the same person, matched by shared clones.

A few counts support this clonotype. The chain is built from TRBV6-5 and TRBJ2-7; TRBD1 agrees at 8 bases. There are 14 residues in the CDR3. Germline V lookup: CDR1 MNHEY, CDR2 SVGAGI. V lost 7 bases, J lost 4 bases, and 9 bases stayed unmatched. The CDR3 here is CASISLQGAYEQYF. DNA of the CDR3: TGTGCCAGCATTTCCCTCCAGGGGGCTTACGAGCAGTACTTC.

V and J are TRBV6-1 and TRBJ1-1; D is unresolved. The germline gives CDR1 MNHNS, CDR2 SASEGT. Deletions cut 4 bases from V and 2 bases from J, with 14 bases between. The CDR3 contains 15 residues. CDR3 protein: CASSAVRSDNTEAFF. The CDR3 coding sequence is TGTGCCAGCAGTGCCGTGCGCTCAGACAACACTGAAGCTTTCTTT.

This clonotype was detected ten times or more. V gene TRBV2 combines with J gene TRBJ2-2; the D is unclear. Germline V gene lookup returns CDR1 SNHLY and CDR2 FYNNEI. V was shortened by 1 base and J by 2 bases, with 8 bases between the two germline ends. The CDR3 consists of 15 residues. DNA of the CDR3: TGTGCCAGCAGTGAAGTGGACCATAACACCGGGGAGCTGTTTTTT. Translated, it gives CASSEVDHNTGELFF.